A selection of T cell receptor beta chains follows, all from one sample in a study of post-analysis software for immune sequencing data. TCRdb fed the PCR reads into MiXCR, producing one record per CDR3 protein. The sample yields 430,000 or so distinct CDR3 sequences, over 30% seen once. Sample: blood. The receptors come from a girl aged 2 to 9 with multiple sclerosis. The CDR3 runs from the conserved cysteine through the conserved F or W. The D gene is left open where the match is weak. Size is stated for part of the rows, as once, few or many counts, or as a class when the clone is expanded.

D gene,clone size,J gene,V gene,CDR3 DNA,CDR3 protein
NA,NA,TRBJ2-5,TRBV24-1,TGTGCCACCAGTGATTTGAGTGCGGGGGCAGGGAGGGAGACCCAGTACTTC,CATSDLSAGAGRETQYF
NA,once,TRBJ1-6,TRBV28,TGTGCCAGCAGCGCGACAGGAAATTCACCCCTCCACTTT,CASSATGNSPLHF
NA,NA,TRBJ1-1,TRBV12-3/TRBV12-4,TGTGCCAGCAGTTCAATAGGACTTGAAGCTTTCTTT,CASSSIGLEAFF
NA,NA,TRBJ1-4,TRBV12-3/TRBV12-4,TGTGCCACGGGCAGGGCTAATGAAAAACTGTTTTTT,CATGRANEKLFF
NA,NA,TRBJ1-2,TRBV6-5,TGTGCCAGCAGTTACTCTGGGGGCGCGGCCTATGGCTACACCTTC,CASSYSGGAAYGYTF
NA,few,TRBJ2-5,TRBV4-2,TGTGCCAGCAGCCAGGGTCAACTAGTATTGGAGACGGAGACCCAGTACTTC,CASSQGQLVLETETQYF
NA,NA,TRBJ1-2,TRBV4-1,TGCGCCAGCAACCAGCACGACAATATTGATCCCTATGGCTACACCTTC,CASNQHDNIDPYGYTF
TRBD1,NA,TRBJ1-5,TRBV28,TGTGCCAGCAGTAACCGGGACAGGCTTCAGCCCCAGCATTTT,CASSNRDRLQPQHF
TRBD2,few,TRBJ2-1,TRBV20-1,TGCAGTGCTAGAGCCGGAGCGGGAGTCCACAATGAGCAGTTCTTC,CSARAGAGVHNEQFF
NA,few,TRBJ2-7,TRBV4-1,TGCGCCAGCAGCCCCACCAAACTACCGTTCTACGAGCAGTACTTC,CASSPTKLPFYEQYF
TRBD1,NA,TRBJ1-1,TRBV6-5,TGTGCCAGCAGTCCGGACAGGCGCATGAACACTGAAGCTTTCTTT,CASSPDRRMNTEAFF
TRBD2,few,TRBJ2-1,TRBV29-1,TGCAGCGTTGCCCCTAGCGGGAGCCCTAGTAAGAGCTCCTACAATGAGCAGTTCTTC,CSVAPSGSPSKSSYNEQFF
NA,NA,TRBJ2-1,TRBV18,TGTGCCAGCTCGCCAACGAGCTCCTACAATGAGCAGTTCTTC,CASSPTSSYNEQFF
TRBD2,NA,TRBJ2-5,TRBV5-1,TGCGCCAGCAGCTTGAGCGGGAGTGCGGAGACCCAGTACTTC,CASSLSGSAETQYF
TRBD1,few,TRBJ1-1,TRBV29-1,TGCAGCGTCGACAGGGTCGGAGCTGAAGCTTTCTTT,CSVDRVGAEAFF
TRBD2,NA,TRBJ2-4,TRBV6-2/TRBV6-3,TGTGCCAGCAGTAATATAGCGGGTCTAGCCAAAAACATTCAGTACTTC,CASSNIAGLAKNIQYF
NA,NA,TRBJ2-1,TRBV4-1,TGCGCCAGCAGCCAAGATCCAAGTCCGTCGAATGAGCAGTTCTTC,CASSQDPSPSNEQFF
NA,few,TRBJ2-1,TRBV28,TGTGCCAGCAGTTGGATTGGCGGGCCGTCCAATGGGCAGTTCTTC,CASSWIGGPSNGQFF
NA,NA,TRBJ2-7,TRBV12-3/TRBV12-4,TGTGCCAGCAGTTTAAGGCACGCTATCTACGAGCAGTACTTC,CASSLRHAIYEQYF
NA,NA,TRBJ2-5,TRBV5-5,TGTGCCAGCAGCTTGTACCTTTTGGCCCGCCAAGAGACCCAGTACTTC,CASSLYLLARQETQYF
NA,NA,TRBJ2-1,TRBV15,TGTGCCACCAGCGAGGGAGTGGCGGACTACTACAATGAGCAGTTCTTC,CATSEGVADYYNEQFF
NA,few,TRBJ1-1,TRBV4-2,TGTGCCAGCAGCCAAGATCAACGGGTAGGAGGGAGTTTCGAAGCTTTCTTT,CASSQDQRVGGSFEAFF
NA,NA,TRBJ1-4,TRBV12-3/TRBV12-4,TGTGCCAGCAGTCAATACGCGAGGTTCAAACTGTTTTTT,CASSQYARFKLFF
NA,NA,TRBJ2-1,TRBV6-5,TGTGCCAGCAGTTCCGGGCTTCTTCGGTCCTACAATGAGCAGTTCTTC,CASSSGLLRSYNEQFF
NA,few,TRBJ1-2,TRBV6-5,TGTGCCAGCAGTAGAGATTGGGGTACCGGTAATGGCTACACCTTC,CASSRDWGTGNGYTF
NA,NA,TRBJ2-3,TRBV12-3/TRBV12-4,TGTGCCAGCAGACCGGGGCCCACAGATACGCAGTATTTT,CASRPGPTDTQYF
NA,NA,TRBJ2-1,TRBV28,TGTGCCAGCAGTTTATCAGGGACCGGGGGCTACAATGAGCAGTTCTTC,CASSLSGTGGYNEQFF
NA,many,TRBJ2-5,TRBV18,TGTGCCAGCAGCCCGGGGTACCAAGAGACCCAGTACTTC,CASSPGYQETQYF
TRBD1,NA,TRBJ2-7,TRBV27,TGTGCCAGCAGTTTCGTCGTTACAGGGGACCCCTACGAGCAGTACTTC,CASSFVVTGDPYEQYF
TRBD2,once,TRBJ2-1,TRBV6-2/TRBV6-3,TGTGCCAGCAGCAACACTAGCGGGAGGCGTGGTTGGCAGTTCTTC,CASSNTSGRRGWQFF
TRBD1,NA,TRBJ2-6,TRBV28,TGTGCCAGCAGTCTCCGACAGGGAGCTGGGGCCAACGTCCTGACTTTC,CASSLRQGAGANVLTF
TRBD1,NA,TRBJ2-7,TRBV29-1,TGCAGCGTTGCGCCCGGGACAGGTCGGGTATCCGAGCAGTACTTC,CSVAPGTGRVSEQYF
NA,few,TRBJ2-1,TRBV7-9,TGTGCCAGCAGCTTAACTATAGGGGATGAGCAGTTCTTC,CASSLTIGDEQFF
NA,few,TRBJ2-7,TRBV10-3,TGTGCCATTGAGACAGGAATGGTAATGGGGACCTACGAGCAGTACTTC,CAIETGMVMGTYEQYF
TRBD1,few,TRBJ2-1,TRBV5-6,TGTGCCAGCTTGGACAGGGGGTCCTACAATGAGCAGTTCTTC,CASLDRGSYNEQFF
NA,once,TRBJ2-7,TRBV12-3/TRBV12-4,TGTGCCAGCAGTTTTAACGGGGTCGGGAACGAGCAGTACTTC,CASSFNGVGNEQYF
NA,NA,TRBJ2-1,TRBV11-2,TGTGCCAGCAGCCTCGCCGCCTACAATGAGCAGTTCTTC,CASSLAAYNEQFF
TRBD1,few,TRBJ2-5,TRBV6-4,TGTGCCAGCAGTGACTCGACAGGGGGGCCCTCGAAAGAGACCCAGTACTTC,CASSDSTGGPSKETQYF
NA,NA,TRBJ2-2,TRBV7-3,TGTGCCAGCAGCCCCCCGTCGAAGAACACCGGGGAGCTGTTTTTT,CASSPPSKNTGELFF
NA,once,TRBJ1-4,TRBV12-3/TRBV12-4,TGTGCCAGCAGCCCGATGCATCGGGGGGCAAACGAAAAACTGTTTTTT,CASSPMHRGANEKLFF
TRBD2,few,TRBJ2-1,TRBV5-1,TGCGCCAGCAGCATCCTTAGCGGGGGGGCCTACAATGAGCAGTTCTTC,CASSILSGGAYNEQFF
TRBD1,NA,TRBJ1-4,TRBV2,TGTGCCAGCGTGAGGGACAGAAATGAAAAACTGTTTTTT,CASVRDRNEKLFF
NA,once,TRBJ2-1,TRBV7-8,TGTGCCGTAACGCCCGGGGCTCGTTTGGGGAATGAGCAGTTCTTC,CAVTPGARLGNEQFF
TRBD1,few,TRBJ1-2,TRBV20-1,TGCAGTGCAACGACAGGGGACTTCGATGGCTACACCTTC,CSATTGDFDGYTF
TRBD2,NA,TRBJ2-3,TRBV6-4,TGTGCCAGCAGTGAGGGGGGGAGTGGGACGCAGTATTTT,CASSEGGSGTQYF
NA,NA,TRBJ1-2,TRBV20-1,TGCAGTGCTAAAATTATCGGGGTCTCCTATGGCTACACCTTC,CSAKIIGVSYGYTF
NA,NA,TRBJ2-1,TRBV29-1,TGCAGCGTAACAACAGGACTCTACAATGAGCAGTTCTTC,CSVTTGLYNEQFF
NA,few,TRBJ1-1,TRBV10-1,TGCGCCAGCAGTGAGGGGGCAGGAAGGTGGGGTGAAGCTTTCTTT,CASSEGAGRWGEAFF
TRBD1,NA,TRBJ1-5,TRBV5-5,TGTGCCAGCAGCGGACAGGGTAGCCAGCCCCAGCATTTT,CASSGQGSQPQHF
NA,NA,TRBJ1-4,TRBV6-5,TGTGCCAGCAGTTTGGATTATCTCAATGAAAAACTGTTTTTT,CASSLDYLNEKLFF
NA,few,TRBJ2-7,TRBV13,TGTGCCAGCAGGATGATCAACCCCTCCTACGAGCAGTACTTC,CASRMINPSYEQYF
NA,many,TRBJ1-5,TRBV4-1,TGCGCCAGCACTAGGACAGATGATAGCAATCAGCCCCAGCATTTT,CASTRTDDSNQPQHF
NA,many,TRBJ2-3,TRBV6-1,TGTGCCAGCCTTGAATACGTGTCAGAACGCACAGATACGCAGTATTTT,CASLEYVSERTDTQYF
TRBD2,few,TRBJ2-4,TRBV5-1,TGCGCCAGCAGCTTGGCGGGGCGGGAGCGGTCCAAAAACATTCAGTACTTC,CASSLAGRERSKNIQYF